This T cell receptor (beta chain) was sequenced for a study of T cells in Graves' hyperthyroidism and ophthalmopathy. Study conclusions and caveats: Ophthalmopathy got predicted by the model a median roughly 6.1 months before its onset.

About this clonotype itself: Its target is unknown.

The CDR3 covers 15 residues. The ends were cut back, 4 bases at V and 4 bases at J, with 13 bases in the middle. Germline V gives CDR1 KGHDR, CDR2 SFDVKD. Diagnostic assessment was based on clinical symptoms, serum thyroxine and TRAb, thyroid ultrasound and orbital computed tomography. RNA transcripts served as the template for amplifying TCR beta CDR3 regions. Initially, a first-round RT-PCR of the TCR CDR3 employed the HTBI primer set. Each CDR3 protein gets one entry after TCRdb re-called the multiplex PCR reads with MiXCR. The profile shows hundreds of thousands of distinct CDR3 sequences, about 20% of them singletons.

The V gene is TRBV24-1, the J gene TRBJ2-1, with D possibly matching TRBD1 (5 bases). The clonotype originates from a man aged 25-40 years with Graves' ophthalmopathy. Sequencing input: blood. CDR3 DNA sequence: TGTGCCACCAGTGACCAAGCAGGGCCATACAATGAGCAGTTCTTC. It translates to CATSDQAGPYNEQFF.